The clone carrying this TCR beta chain came up a few times. As yet, its antigen is unknown. This sample stems from a study of T cells in Graves' hyperthyroidism and ophthalmopathy. About the study: Specimen type is peripheral blood, collected at initial diagnosis prior to any treatment.

Germline-derived CDR1 and CDR2 are SGHTA and FQGTGA. The CDR3 has 17 residues. The V end was cut by 9 bases, the J end by 0 bases, with 20 bases between. Hyperthyroidism of Graves' type that showed no ophthalmopathy progression within 18 months was stable. Hyperthyroidism, newly diagnosed and lasting under 2 months, affected patients aged 18 to 65. General study results and limits: In the blood, most expanded thyroid clonotypes above 0.001 appeared as well.

RNA transcripts were the template for amplifying TCR beta CDR3 regions. The HTBI primer set drove a first-round RT-PCR of the TCR CDR3. TCRdb used MiXCR to reprocess the multiplex PCR reads, holding one entry per CDR3 protein. The data show about 200,000 distinct CDR3 sequences, with 17% seen just once and roughly 50% held by the top ten. Sequencing input: blood. The chain recombines TRBV7-3 with TRBJ2-2; maybe TRBD1 (6 bases). This sequence originates from a woman between 50 and 59 years old with Graves' hyperthyroidism. The CDR3 coding sequence is TGTGCCAGGAACGTACCGGGACACAAACCGAACACCGGGGAGCTGTTTTTT. As protein: CARNVPGHKPNTGELFF.